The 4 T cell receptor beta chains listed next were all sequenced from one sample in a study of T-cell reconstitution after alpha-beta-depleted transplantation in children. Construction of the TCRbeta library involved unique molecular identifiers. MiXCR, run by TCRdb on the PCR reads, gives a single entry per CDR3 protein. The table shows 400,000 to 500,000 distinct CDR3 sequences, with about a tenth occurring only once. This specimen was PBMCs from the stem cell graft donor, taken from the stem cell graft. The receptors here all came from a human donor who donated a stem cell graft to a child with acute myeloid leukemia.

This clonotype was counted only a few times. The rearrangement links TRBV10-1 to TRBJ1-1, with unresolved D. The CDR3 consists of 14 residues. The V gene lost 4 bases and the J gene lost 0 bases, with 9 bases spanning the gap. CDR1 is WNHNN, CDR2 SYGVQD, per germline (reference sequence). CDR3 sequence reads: CASSGTQMNTEAFF. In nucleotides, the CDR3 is TGCGCCAGCAGTGGAACCCAGATGAACACTGAAGCTTTCTTT.

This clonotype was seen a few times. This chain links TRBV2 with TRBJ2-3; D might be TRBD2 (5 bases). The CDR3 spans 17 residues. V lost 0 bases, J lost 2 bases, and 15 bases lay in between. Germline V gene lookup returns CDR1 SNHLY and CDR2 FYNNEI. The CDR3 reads CASSEARLAPFTDTQYF. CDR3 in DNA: TGTGCCAGCAGTGAAGCGCGGCTAGCACCCTTCACAGATACGCAGTATTTT.

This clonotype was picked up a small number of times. CDR3 sequence reads: CASSPRGYGTDTQYF. CDR3 nucleotides: TGTGCCAGCTCACCCAGGGGTTATGGCACAGATACGCAGTATTTT. The chain joins TRBV18 to TRBJ2-3, with D perhaps TRBD1 (6 bases). The V gene's germline CDR1 is KGHSH and CDR2 LQKENI. Trimming took 3 bases from V and 1 from J, leaving 11 bases between them. The CDR3 consists of 15 residues.

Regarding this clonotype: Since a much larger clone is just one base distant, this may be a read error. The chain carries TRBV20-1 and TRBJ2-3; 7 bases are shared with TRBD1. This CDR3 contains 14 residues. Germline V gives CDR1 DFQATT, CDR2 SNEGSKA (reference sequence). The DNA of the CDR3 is TGCAGTGCTCCCCTCCAGGGGGACACAGATACGCACTATTTT. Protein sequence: CSAPLQGDTDTHYF.